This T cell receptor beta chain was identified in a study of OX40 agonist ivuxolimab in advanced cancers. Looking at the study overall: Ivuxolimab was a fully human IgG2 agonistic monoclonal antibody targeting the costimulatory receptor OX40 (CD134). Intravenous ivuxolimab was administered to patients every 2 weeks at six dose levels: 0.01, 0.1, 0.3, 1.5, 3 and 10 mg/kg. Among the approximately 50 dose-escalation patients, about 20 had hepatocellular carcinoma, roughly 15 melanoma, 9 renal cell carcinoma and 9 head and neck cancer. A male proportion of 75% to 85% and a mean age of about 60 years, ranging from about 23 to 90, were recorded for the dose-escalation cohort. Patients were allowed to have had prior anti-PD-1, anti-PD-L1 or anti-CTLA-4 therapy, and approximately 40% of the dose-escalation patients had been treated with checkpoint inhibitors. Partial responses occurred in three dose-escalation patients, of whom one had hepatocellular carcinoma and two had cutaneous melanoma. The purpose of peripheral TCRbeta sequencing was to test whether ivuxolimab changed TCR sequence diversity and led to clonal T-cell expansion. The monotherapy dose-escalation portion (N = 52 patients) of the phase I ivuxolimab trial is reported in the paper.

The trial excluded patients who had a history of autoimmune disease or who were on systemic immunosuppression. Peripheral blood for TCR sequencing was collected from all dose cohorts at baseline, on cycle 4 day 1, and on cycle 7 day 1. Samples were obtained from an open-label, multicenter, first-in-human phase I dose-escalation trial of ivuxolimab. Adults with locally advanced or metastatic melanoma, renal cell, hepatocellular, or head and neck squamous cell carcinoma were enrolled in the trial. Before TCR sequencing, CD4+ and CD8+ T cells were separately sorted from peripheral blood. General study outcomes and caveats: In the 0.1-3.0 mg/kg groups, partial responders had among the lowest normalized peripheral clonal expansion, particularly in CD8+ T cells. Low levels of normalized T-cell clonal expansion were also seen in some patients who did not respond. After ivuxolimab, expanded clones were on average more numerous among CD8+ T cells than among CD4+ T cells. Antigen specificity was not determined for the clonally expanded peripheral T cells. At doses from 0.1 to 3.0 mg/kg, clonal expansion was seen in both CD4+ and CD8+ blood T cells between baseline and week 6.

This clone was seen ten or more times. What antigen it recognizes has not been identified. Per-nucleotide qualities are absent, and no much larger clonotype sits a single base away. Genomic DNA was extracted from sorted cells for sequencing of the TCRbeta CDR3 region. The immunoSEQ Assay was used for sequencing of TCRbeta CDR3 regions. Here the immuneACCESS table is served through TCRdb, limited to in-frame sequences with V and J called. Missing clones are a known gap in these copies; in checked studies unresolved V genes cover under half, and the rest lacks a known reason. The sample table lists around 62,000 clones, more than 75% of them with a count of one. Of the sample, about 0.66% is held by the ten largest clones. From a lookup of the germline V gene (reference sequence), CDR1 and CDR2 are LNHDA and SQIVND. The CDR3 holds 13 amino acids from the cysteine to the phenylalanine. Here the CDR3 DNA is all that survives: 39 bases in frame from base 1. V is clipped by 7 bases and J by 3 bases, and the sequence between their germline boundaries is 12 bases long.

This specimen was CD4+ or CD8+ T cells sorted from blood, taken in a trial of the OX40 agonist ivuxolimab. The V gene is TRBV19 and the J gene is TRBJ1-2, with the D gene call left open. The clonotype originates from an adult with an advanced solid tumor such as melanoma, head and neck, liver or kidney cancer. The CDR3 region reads CASTLVSYYGYTF. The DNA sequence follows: TGTGCCAGTACCCTTGTCAGCTACTATGGCTACACCTTC.